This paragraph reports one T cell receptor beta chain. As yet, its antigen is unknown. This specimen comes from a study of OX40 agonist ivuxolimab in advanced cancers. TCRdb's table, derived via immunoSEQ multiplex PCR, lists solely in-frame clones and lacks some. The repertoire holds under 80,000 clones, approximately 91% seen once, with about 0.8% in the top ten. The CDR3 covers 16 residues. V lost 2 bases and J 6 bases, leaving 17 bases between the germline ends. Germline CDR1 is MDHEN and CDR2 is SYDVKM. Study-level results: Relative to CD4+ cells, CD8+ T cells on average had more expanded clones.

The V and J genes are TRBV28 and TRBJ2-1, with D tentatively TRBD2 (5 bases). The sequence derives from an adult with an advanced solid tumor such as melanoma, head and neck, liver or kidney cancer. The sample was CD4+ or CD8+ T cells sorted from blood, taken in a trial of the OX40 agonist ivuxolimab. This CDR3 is CASSLADSTSLNEQFF. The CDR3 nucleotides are TGTGCCAGCAGTTTAGCGGACTCTACCTCTCTCAATGAGCAGTTCTTC. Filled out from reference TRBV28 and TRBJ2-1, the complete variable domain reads DVKVTQSSRYLVKRTGEKVFLECVQDMDHENMFWYRQDPGLGLRLIYFSYDVKMKEKGDIPEGYSVSREKKERFSLILESASTNQTSMYLCASSLADSTSLNEQFFGPGTRLTVL.